This TCR beta chain was captured in a study of technical replicates of blood from a handful of donors. Here immunoSEQ multiplex PCR was the method, and the copy in TCRdb shows in-frame clones only, minus some. The table has around 93,000 clones, 85% to 95% seen once. Germline V gives CDR1 LNHDA, CDR2 SQIVND (reference sequence). Trimming cost V 6 bases and J 11 bases, with 12 bases left between them. This CDR3 contains 11 residues. The V call is TRBV19, the J call TRBJ2-3; possibly TRBD2 for D (6 bases). This clonotype was obtained from a human donor in good health. The material sequenced was T cells isolated from PBMCs. The chain's CDR3 is CASSTTGRQYF. In DNA form, the CDR3 reads TGTGCCAGTAGCACCACCGGGAGGCAGTATTTT. Full variable domain (rest looked up from reference TRBV19 and TRBJ2-3): DGGITQSPKYLFRKEGQNVTLSCEQNLNHDAMYWYRQDPGQGLRLIYYSQIVNDFQKGDIAEGYSVSREKKESFPLTVTSAQKNPTAFYLCASSTTGRQYFGPGTRLTVL.